The subject of this entry is one T cell receptor (beta chain). Per germline, CDR1 ENHRY and CDR2 SYGVKD. Trimming shortened V by 1 base and J by 9 bases, and 7 bases separated the two germline ends. This CDR3 region has 12 residues. This entry comes from a study of OX40 agonist ivuxolimab in advanced cancers. Whole-study context: At doses from 0.01 to 10 mg/kg, patients were given intravenous ivuxolimab every 2 weeks.

The data were produced by immunoSEQ multiplex PCR, yet TCRdb's version contains in-frame clones alone and is incomplete. The top ten clones hold 0.5% to 0.8% of a sample with about 77,000 clones, roughly 87% of them seen once. The rearrangement links TRBV10-3 to TRBJ2-1; D is perhaps TRBD2 (6 bases). This sequence originates from an adult with an advanced solid tumor such as melanoma, head and neck, liver or kidney cancer. Specimen: CD4+ or CD8+ T cells sorted from blood, collected in a trial of the OX40 agonist ivuxolimab. The CDR3 loop is CAISEFGSEQFF. The CDR3 DNA is TGTGCCATCAGTGAGTTCGGGAGTGAGCAGTTCTTC.